Listed here is a single T cell receptor beta chain. The clone's antigen remains unknown. This sample is part of a study of monozygotic twins with inflammatory bowel disease (dated by TCRdb to about 2019). Regarding the research as a whole: A total of 28 monozygotic twin pairs were included in the full study, comprising nine German pairs (four IBD-concordant, five IBD-discordant) and 19 IBD-discordant Danish pairs. The search for disease-associated traits relied mainly on comparing, within discordant pairs, IBD patients with their genetically identical healthy co-twins. Each individual had, on average, about 151 000 unique TCRalpha sequences and 181 000 unique TCRbeta sequences available for analysis.

Library prep was done by 5' RACE. The input for every TCR library was roughly 3.5 ug of total RNA. cDNA was synthesized with SMARTScribe reverse transcriptase in eight separate reactions per sample. During cDNA synthesis, template switching was used to introduce unique molecular identifiers that contained a 6-nucleotide sample barcode. Two nested PCRs of about 15 and 9 cycles amplified the TCRalpha and TCRbeta cDNA, and bead purification followed each PCR. Before amplification, cDNA was treated with uracil DNA-glycosylase and purified using the QIAquick PCR purification kit. The second PCR added Illumina TruSeq-compatible adapters along with sample-specific barcodes. Library quality and concentration were assessed using TapeStation and Qubit, and 5 to 6 ng of each library was pooled. Sequencing of the pooled libraries was done on an Illumina HiSeq2500 single-index Rapid Run using custom sequencing primers and 2 x 100 bp reads. Per the source publication's procedure: PCR and sequencing errors were corrected by UMI-based consensus assembly using MiGEC version 1.2.6. MiXCR version 2.1.1 was used for V(D)J alignment, clonotype assembly and CDR3 extraction. To normalise gene usage, clonotype sharing and MAIT/NKT TCR abundance, the analysis used the top 1000, 10 000 and 20 000 clonotypes per sample. Diversity was computed as the inverse Simpson index with the vegan R package after downsampling to 27 000 UMIs. Paired Mann-Whitney U tests were applied to discordant twin pairs, and Benjamini-Hochberg correction was used for multiple testing. After the reads were reprocessed by TCRdb, one entry was made per CDR3 protein sequence, with no DNA. The V and J calls, along with clone size, are taken from TCRdb and not from the paper's own processing. This sample's clone table shows about 160,000 distinct CDR3 sequences. The ten largest clonotypes hold roughly 2.4% of the sample.

From each donor, a roughly 2.7 ml peripheral blood sample was collected into PAXgene tubes and kept at -80 degrees C. Total RNA was isolated from whole blood with the PAXgene blood miRNA kit on an automated QIAcube, without T cell sorting. Peripheral blood from monozygotic twin pairs, either concordant or discordant for inflammatory bowel disease, underwent deep TCRalpha and TCRbeta repertoire profiling that used unique molecular barcoding. Smoking habits were recorded for all twin pairs, and individuals were classified as current, former or never smokers. Results the study describes overall, beyond this receptor: Because patients were on differing immunosuppressive treatments, the repertoires may have picked up extra background noise and inter-individual variability. Compared with healthy twins, IBD patients shared fewer clonotypes with other individuals, and the difference was most pronounced in patients with signs of disease activity. Repertoire similarity did not differ between concordant and discordant twins, possibly due to limited statistical power. TCRbeta repertoire diversity, by inverse Simpson index, was decreased in IBD patients compared with their healthy co-twins. The analysis was unable to tell apart different T cell subtypes. The results gave no support for a single strong signal or clonotype linked to IBD.

The CDR3 goes from the cysteine to the phenylalanine over 12 residues. The DNA sequence is not available. CDR1 and CDR2 were assigned from the germline V gene as MDHEN and SYDVKM. Sequencing was carried out using blood. The chain was built from TRBV28 and TRBJ2-7; there is no DNA to check the TCRdb D call of TRBD1. The receptor comes from a human donor with ulcerative colitis or Crohn's disease, or a healthy co-twin of an affected twin (not recorded which). The CDR3 has the sequence CASSLRDIRQYF. With the portions outside the CDR3 filled from the reference TRBV28 and TRBJ2-7 genes, the complete variable region becomes DVKVTQSSRYLVKRTGEKVFLECVQDMDHENMFWYRQDPGLGLRLIYFSYDVKMKEKGDIPEGYSVSREKKERFSLILESASTNQTSMYLCASSLRDIRQYFGPGTRLTVT.